The 20 T cell receptor beta chains listed next were all sequenced from one sample in a study of identifying expanded T cells in peripheral blood (dated by TCRdb to the late 2010s). Libraries were constructed by the immunoSEQ multiplex PCR assay. TCRdb mirrors the immuneACCESS table, restricted to in-frame sequences. Some clones are absent from its copies; in checked studies, under half trace to an unresolved V gene, and the reason for the others is unknown. Recorded for this sample are about 76,000 clones; roughly 81% of them occurred a single time. The biggest ten clones account for 15% to 20% of the sample. The sequencing sample was made of blood. These receptors all stem from a person aged 18 to 70 in good health.

The chain is built from TRBV25-1 and TRBJ2-7, with 8 nucleotides matching TRBD1. This CDR3 has 15 residues. With 1 base clipped from V and 4 bases from J, the junction kept 6 bases outside the gene matches. Germline V gives CDR1 MGHDK, CDR2 SYGVNS. In nucleotides, the CDR3 is TGTGCCAGCAGTGAATCGGACAGGGTGGGTTACGAGCAGTACTTC. It yields the protein CASSESDRVGYEQYF.

V and J are TRBV11-1 and TRBJ1-1; D gene unclear. The CDR3 runs 13 residues. Trimming pared 4 bases from V and 14 bases from J, leaving 20 bases between. Germline values: CDR1 SGHAT, CDR2 FQDESV (reference sequence). The CDR3 region has the DNA TGTGCCAGCAGCTCGGGTAGGGCCGGTAATTCGTTCTTT. Its translation: CASSSGRAGNSFF.

The J gene is TRBJ1-4, the V gene TRBV7-2, with D perhaps matching TRBD1 (6 bases). Germline V lookup: CDR1 SGHTA, CDR2 FQGNSA. This CDR3 is 15 amino acids long. V was clipped by 1 base and J by 8 bases, with 14 bases between them. The CDR3 protein is CASSLGGRGLEKLFF. CDR3 bases: TGTGCCAGCAGCTTAGGGGGGCGCGGTCTGGAAAAACTGTTTTTT.

CDR3 sequence: CASSVDASDYGYTF. DNA of the CDR3: TGTGCCAGCAGCGTAGATGCATCGGATTATGGCTACACCTTC. This chain links TRBV9 with TRBJ1-2; no clear D. V lost 0 bases, J lost 5 bases, and 11 bases lay in between. Germline loops: CDR1 SGDLS, CDR2 YYNGEE. The CDR3 is 14 residues long.

V and J are TRBV5-1 and TRBJ1-1; D is possibly TRBD1 (6 bases). This CDR3 contains 15 residues. V was trimmed by 0 bases and J by 3 bases, leaving 12 bases between them. CDR1 is SGHRS and CDR2 is YFSETQ in the germline V gene. The CDR3 DNA sequence: TGCGCCAGCAGCTTGGTAGGGGGGCCGGACACTGAAGCTTTCTTT. Residues: CASSLVGGPDTEAFF.

The chain is built from TRBV12-2 and TRBJ1-2. TRBV12-2 counts as a pseudogene. The CDR3 runs to 15 residues. CDR3 bases: TGTGCAAGTCGCTTAGCGAGGGGCACCCTCTATGGCTACACCTTC. It yields the protein CASRLARGTLYGYTF.

This clone appeared once. The V and J genes are TRBV7-6 and TRBJ2-7; TRBD1 agrees at 8 bases. V gave up 5 bases and J gave up 3 bases; unmatched junction bases: 9. The CDR3 has 15 residues. Looked up from germline, CDR1 is SGHVS and CDR2 is FNYEAQ. The CDR3 sequence is CASSQRTGNYYEQYF. The CDR3 nucleotides read TGTGCCAGCAGCCAAAGGACAGGGAATTACTACGAGCAGTACTTC.

This chain connects TRBV19 to TRBJ1-1; D is unclear. CDR1 and CDR2 from the germline V gene are LNHDA and SQIVND (reference sequence). V lost 4 bases and J 2 bases, leaving 11 bases between the germline ends. The CDR3 runs 14 residues. The CDR3 DNA is TGTGCCAGTAGTAAGTGGGCAGGTAACACTGAAGCTTTCTTT. This encodes CASSKWAGNTEAFF.

The CDR3 DNA reads as TGTGCCAGCAGTTTTAGTTCCCCAGGGGGCTACGAGCAGTACTTC. It codes for CASSFSSPGGYEQYF. The chain couples TRBV28 to TRBJ2-7; 7 bases are a match to TRBD1. Trimming took 3 bases from V and 3 from J; bases not matched to a gene: 8. The CDR3 extends over 15 amino acids. Germline V lookup: CDR1 MDHEN, CDR2 SYDVKM.

CDR3 residues: CASSQVEGIYGYTF. The CDR3 DNA reads TGTGCCAGCAGCCAAGTGGAGGGGATCTATGGCTACACCTTC. This rearrangement joins TRBV14 to TRBJ1-2, with D possibly being TRBD1 (5 bases). CDR1 SGHDN and CDR2 FVKESK come from the germline V gene. The length of the CDR3 is 14 residues. Trimming removed 1 base at V and 4 bases at J, with 10 bases between.

The chain employs TRBV7-9 and TRBJ1-5, with TRBD1 as a possible D gene (5 bases). CDR1 SEHNR and CDR2 FQNEAQ come from the germline V gene (reference sequence). V was trimmed by 0 bases and J by 5 bases, leaving 8 bases between them. CDR3 length: 14 amino acids. CDR3 DNA: TGTGCCAGCAGCTTAGCAACAGGACATCAGCCCCAGCATTTT. Translation: CASSLATGHQPQHF.

This clone appeared a few times. The rearrangement uses TRBV11-3 and TRBJ2-7; D ambiguous. The germline gives CDR1 SGHNT, CDR2 YENEEA. Between the trimmed V and J ends, which lost 0 bases and 6 bases, there was a span of 6 bases. The CDR3 is 12 residues long. CDR3 DNA sequence: TGTGCCAGCAGCTTAGAAATGGGCGAGCAGTACTTC. This sequence encodes CASSLEMGEQYF. The entire variable domain, with the rest obtained from reference TRBV11-3 and TRBJ2-7, is as follows: EAGVVQSPRYKIIEKKQPVAFWCNPISGHNTLYWYLQNLGQGPELLIRYENEEAVDDSQLPKDRFSAERLKGVDSTLKIQPAELGDSAVYLCASSLEMGEQYFGPGTRLTVT.

The chain has TRBV4-2 and TRBJ2-1; 16 positions match TRBD2. The length of the CDR3 is 21 residues. Per germline, CDR1 LGHNA and CDR2 YNFKEQ. V shed 4 bases, J shed 7 bases, and the junction held 19 bases outside the gene matches. This CDR3 reads CASSRLQGTSGRAVLGNEQFF. The CDR3 nucleotides read TGTGCCAGCAGCCGACTACAGGGGACTAGCGGGAGGGCCGTTTTGGGGAATGAGCAGTTCTTC.

This clone was observed a handful of times. The chain joins TRBV4-3 to TRBJ2-3; D perhaps matches TRBD2 (5 bases). This CDR3 contains 17 residues. Per germline, CDR1 LGHNA and CDR2 YSLEER. The V end was cut by 0 bases, the J end by 3 bases, with 16 bases between. CDR3 residues: CASSQELSRDGTDTQYF. In DNA form, the CDR3 reads TGCGCCAGCAGCCAAGAATTGTCCCGGGATGGGACAGATACGCAGTATTTT.

The gene calls are TRBV9 and TRBJ2-5, with TRBD2 matching over 13 bases. CDR3 length: 15 amino acids. Germline CDR1 SGDLS, CDR2 YYNGEE. V was clipped by 4 bases and J by 5 bases; unmatched bases: 5. The CDR3 loop is CASSLRTSGSETQYF. In DNA, the CDR3 is TGTGCCAGCAGCCTCCGGACTAGCGGGAGCGAGACCCAGTACTTC.

A word on this clone: The same CDR3 arises from other DNA sequences in this sample as well. The genes are TRBV18 and TRBJ2-7, with 8 bases identical to TRBD2. The V segment lost 6 bases and the J segment 2 bases; nucleotides outside the gene matches: 9. Germline-derived CDR1 and CDR2 are KGHSH and LQKENI. CDR3 length: 15 amino acids. DNA of the CDR3: TGTGCCAGCTCCCCGCCGGGACTAGGGACCTACGAGCAGTACTTC. Residues: CASSPPGLGTYEQYF. The variable domain in full, completed from reference TRBV18 and TRBJ2-7, reads NAGVMQNPRHLVRRRGQEARLRCSPMKGHSHVYWYRQLPEEGLKFMVYLQKENIIDESGMPKERFSAEFPKEGPSILRIQQVVRGDSAAYFCASSPPGLGTYEQYFGPGTRLTVT.

The chain is built from TRBV5-6 and TRBJ1-1; D remains ambiguous. Trimming pared 0 bases from V and 2 bases from J, leaving 8 bases between. The CDR3 consists of 14 residues. Germline V gene data show CDR1 as SGHDT and CDR2 as YYEEEE. The DNA of the CDR3 is TGTGCCAGCAGCTTGGAAGGTCTTAACACTGAAGCTTTCTTT. This sequence encodes CASSLEGLNTEAFF.

V usage is TRBV18 and J usage is TRBJ2-1; 7 bases are shared with TRBD2. CDR1 and CDR2 (germline): KGHSH, LQKENI. Trimming cost V 3 bases and J 9 bases; bases outside gene matches: 11. The CDR3 sequence is 15 residues long. CDR3 region: CASSPLAGGRSEQFF. The DNA of the CDR3 is TGTGCCAGCTCACCCCTCGCCGGCGGGAGATCTGAGCAGTTCTTC.

The chain has TRBV2 and TRBJ2-1, with TRBD1 identical over 9 bases. V shed 8 bases and J 0 bases; nucleotides not matched to a gene: 2. Germline CDR1 and CDR2: SNHLY and FYNNEI. The CDR3 totals 14 residues. This CDR3 is CASLGQGSYNEQFF. CDR3 bases: TGTGCCAGCCTGGGACAGGGCTCCTACAATGAGCAGTTCTTC.

CDR3 amino acids: CASAEMDGLSYEQYF. The CDR3 DNA reads TGTGCCAGTGCCGAAATGGACGGGCTCTCCTACGAGCAGTACTTC. The V call is TRBV19, the J call TRBJ2-7; D ambiguous. Germline CDR1 is LNHDA and CDR2 is SQIVND (reference sequence). CDR3 length: 15 residues. V lost 8 bases and J lost 0, with 17 bases in between.